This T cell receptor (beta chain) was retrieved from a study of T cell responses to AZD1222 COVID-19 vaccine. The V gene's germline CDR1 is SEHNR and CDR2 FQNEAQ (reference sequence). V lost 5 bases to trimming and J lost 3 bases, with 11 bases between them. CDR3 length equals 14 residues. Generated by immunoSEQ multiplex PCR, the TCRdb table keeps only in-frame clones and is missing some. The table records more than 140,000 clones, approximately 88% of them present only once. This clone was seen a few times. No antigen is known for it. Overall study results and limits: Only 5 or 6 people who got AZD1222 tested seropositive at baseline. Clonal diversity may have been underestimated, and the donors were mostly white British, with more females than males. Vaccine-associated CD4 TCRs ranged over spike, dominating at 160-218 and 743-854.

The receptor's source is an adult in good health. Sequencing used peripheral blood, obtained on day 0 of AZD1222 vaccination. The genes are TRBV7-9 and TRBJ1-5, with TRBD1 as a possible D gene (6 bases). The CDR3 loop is CASSLTGNNQPQHF. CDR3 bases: TGTGCCAGCAGCCTCACAGGGAACAATCAGCCCCAGCATTTT. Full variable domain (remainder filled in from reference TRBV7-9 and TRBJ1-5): DTGVSQNPRHKITKRGQNVTFRCDPISEHNRLYWYRQTLGQGPEFLTYFQNEAQLEKSRLLSDRFSAERPKGSFSTLEIQRTEQGDSAMYLCASSLTGNNQPQHFGDGTRLSIL.